This T cell receptor (beta chain) emerged from a study of blood T cells in healthy people across ages. Combining a sample-barcoded 5' primer with a J-beta primer mix, a second PCR ran for roughly 6 to 12 cycles. TCRdb itself ran the 5' RACE reads through MiXCR, one entry per CDR3 protein. The table lists about 800,000 distinct CDR3 sequences, 25% of them singletons. Germline values: CDR1 MDHEN, CDR2 SYDVKM. This CDR3 is 19 amino acids long. The ends lost 1 base at V and 7 bases at J; junction bases unmatched: 14. These data also featured in a second study, about T cells of mothers and their children.

What was sequenced was blood. This TCR was recovered from a boy aged 5-17 years in good health. J is TRBJ2-1 and V is TRBV28; TRBD2 aligns across 12 bases. This CDR3 is CASSLFFNGTSGRRNEQFF. The DNA of the CDR3 is TGTGCCAGCAGTTTATTCTTCAACGGAACTAGCGGGAGGAGGAATGAGCAGTTCTTC.